The 30 T cell receptor beta chains reported below all come from one sample, sequenced in a study of CD8 T cells in ankylosing spondylitis. Findings and limits, study-wide: The study identified a TCR beta motif of seven or eight highly homologous variants that appeared characteristic of ankylosing spondylitis blood.

No antigen has been assigned to these receptors. TCRdb re-called the 5' RACE reads through MiXCR, storing one row per CDR3 protein. The sample lists 300,000 to 400,000 distinct CDR3 sequences, more than 20% occurring once. What was sequenced was blood, either unsorted or a sorted T cell fraction (not recorded which). These receptor sequences come from a male donor with ankylosing spondylitis.

The chain employs TRBV25-1 and TRBJ2-3; D possibly corresponds to TRBD2 (5 bases). CDR1 is MGHDK and CDR2 is SYGVNS in the germline V gene. CDR3 length: 13 amino acids. V shed 2 bases and J shed 8 bases, with 11 bases lying between them. The CDR3 spells CASSEGGAGTQYF. CDR3 sequence (DNA): TGTGCCAGCAGTGAAGGAGGTGCAGGTACGCAGTATTTT.

This clonotype appeared a few times. J is TRBJ2-1 and V is TRBV28; D not resolved. The CDR3 has 14 amino acids. V was shortened by 3 bases and J by 7 bases, with 13 bases between the two germline ends. In germline, CDR1 is MDHEN, CDR2 SYDVKM. The CDR3 nucleotides read TGTGCCAGCAGTTTTCCCTCCGGGCGGAATGAGCAGTTCTTC. It translates to CASSFPSGRNEQFF.

This clonotype turned up a few times. The chain joins TRBV20-1 to TRBJ1-6; D remains unclear. V was pared by 6 bases and J by 7 bases, with 16 bases between. The CDR3 totals 14 residues. Germline CDR1 is DFQATT and CDR2 is SNEGSKA (reference sequence). This CDR3 reads CSAGLPLGNSPLHF. The CDR3 nucleotides read TGCAGTGCCGGCCTACCTCTAGGAAATTCACCCCTCCACTTT.

This clonotype has only a few counts. J is TRBJ2-1 and V is TRBV7-2; 12 positions match TRBD2. Trimming took 4 bases from V and 0 from J; bases not matched to a gene: 1. The germline CDR1 and CDR2 sequences are SGHTA and FQGNSA. The CDR3 runs 16 residues. The CDR3 spells CASSSTSGSSYNEQFF. As DNA, the CDR3 is TGTGCCAGCAGCTCGACTAGCGGGAGCTCCTACAATGAGCAGTTCTTC.

This clonotype appeared a few times. V gene TRBV4-3 combines with J gene TRBJ1-6; tentative D call: TRBD1 (5 bases). Germline V gives CDR1 LGHNA, CDR2 YSLEER. Trimming pared 1 base from V and 10 bases from J, leaving 11 bases between. The length of the CDR3 is 14 residues. CDR3 in amino acids: CASSQAFGDSPLHF. The CDR3 DNA follows: TGCGCCAGCAGCCAAGCTTTCGGGGACTCACCCCTCCACTTT.

The rearrangement uses TRBV7-2 and TRBJ1-5; the D is unclear. CDR1 is SGHTA, CDR2 FQGNSA, per germline. This CDR3 has 15 residues. Trimming pared 1 base from V and 5 bases from J, leaving 12 bases between. CDR3 in DNA: TGTGCCAGCAGCTTAGTATACGGTGGGGATCAGCCCCAGCATTTT. Translation gives CASSLVYGGDQPQHF.

The chain links TRBV9 to TRBJ2-2, with no clear D. CDR3 length equals 15 residues. Germline CDR1 and CDR2: SGDLS and YYNGEE. V lost 4 bases, J lost 6 bases, and 16 bases lay in between. CDR3 nucleotide sequence: TGTGCCAGCAGCCCTGTAGCAGGTTCGGCCGGGGAGCTGTTTTTT. It codes for CASSPVAGSAGELFF.

The chain combines TRBV2 with TRBJ2-2, with D maybe TRBD2 (5 bases). The CDR3 length is 16 residues. V lost 5 bases and J lost 2, with 15 bases in between. The germline V gene encodes CDR1 SNHLY and CDR2 FYNNEI. The DNA for the CDR3 is TGTGCCAGCAGTAAAGTGAAGGGAGCAAACACCGGGGAGCTGTTTTTT. The encoded protein is CASSKVKGANTGELFF.

V is TRBV7-9 and J is TRBJ2-3, with 8 bases that match TRBD1. V shed 4 bases, J shed 3 bases, and the junction held 12 bases outside the gene matches. Germline CDR1 reads SEHNR; CDR2 reads FQNEAQ (reference sequence). This CDR3 region has 17 residues. The CDR3 here is CASSYGRRTGSTDTQYF. The DNA for the CDR3 is TGTGCCAGCAGCTATGGGCGAAGGACAGGGAGTACAGATACGCAGTATTTT.

This clonotype was seen a handful of times. The J gene is TRBJ2-3, the V gene TRBV7-2, with D perhaps matching TRBD2 (7 bases). CDR3 length: 17 amino acids. V lost 2 bases, J lost 2 bases, and 17 bases lay in between. Per the germline V gene, CDR1 is SGHTA and CDR2 is FQGNSA. CDR3 nucleotides: TGTGCCAGCAGCTTATATTACGGGGGGCGCAACACAGATACGCAGTATTTT. It encodes CASSLYYGGRNTDTQYF.

CDR3 loop: CATGTSGGYNEQFF. The DNA of the CDR3 is TGTGCCACCGGCACTAGCGGGGGGTACAATGAGCAGTTCTTC. J is TRBJ2-1 and V is TRBV24-1, with 12 bases aligning to TRBD2. The CDR3 extends over 14 amino acids. The germline V gene encodes CDR1 KGHDR and CDR2 SFDVKD. V was clipped by 9 bases and J by 4 bases; unmatched bases: 3.

This clonotype was picked up a small number of times. The rearrangement joins TRBV15 to TRBJ2-5; a weak D match, TRBD1 (5 bases). CDR1 is LNHNV and CDR2 is YYDKDF in the germline V gene (reference sequence). This CDR3 comprises 15 residues. With 0 bases removed from V and 4 bases from J, the gap between germline ends came to 12 bases. CDR3: CATSRDQGRIETQYF. DNA for the CDR3: TGTGCCACCAGCAGAGATCAGGGCAGGATAGAGACCCAGTACTTC.

The chain joins TRBV4-3 to TRBJ2-5; TRBD2 aligns across 13 bases. This CDR3 is 18 amino acids long. Germline lookup yields CDR1 LGHNA and CDR2 YSLEER. V was clipped by 0 bases and J by 5 bases; unmatched bases: 9. As DNA, the CDR3 is TGCGCCAGCAGCCAAGATTGGGAGGGGACTAGCGGGACGGAGACCCAGTACTTC. Amino acid sequence: CASSQDWEGTSGTETQYF.

This clonotype was picked up many times. The chain links TRBV28 to TRBJ2-1; D remains ambiguous. Trimming removed 5 bases at V and 5 bases at J, with 4 bases between. This CDR3 region has 11 residues. The germline gives CDR1 MDHEN, CDR2 SYDVKM. CDR3 bases: TGTGCCAGCAGTGCAGACAATGAGCAGTTCTTC. Translation gives CASSADNEQFF.

Here the CDR3 reads CASSYPDGLNEQFF. The DNA of the CDR3 is TGTGCCAGCAGTTACCCCGATGGACTAAATGAGCAGTTCTTC. The gene calls are TRBV6-5 and TRBJ2-1; D possibly corresponds to TRBD2 (6 bases). V was cut by 2 bases and J by 7 bases, with 12 bases left in between. The germline V gene has CDR1 MNHEY and CDR2 SVGAGI. The CDR3 runs to 14 residues.

The rearrangement uses TRBV7-2 and TRBJ2-2, with a weak D call TRBD1 (6 bases). V was trimmed by 2 bases and J by 4 bases, leaving 14 bases between them. Germline V gene lookup returns CDR1 SGHTA and CDR2 FQGNSA. This CDR3 is 16 amino acids long. CDR3 amino acids: CASSLLEIRGTGELFF. The CDR3 DNA reads TGTGCCAGCAGCTTATTGGAGATCAGGGGCACCGGGGAGCTGTTTTTT.

The chain is built from TRBV19 and TRBJ2-1; D possibly corresponds to TRBD2 (6 bases). The V gene's germline CDR1 is LNHDA and CDR2 SQIVND (reference sequence). The CDR3 is 15 amino acids. The germline V and J ends were trimmed by 10 bases and 6 bases, with 22 bases remaining between them. Here the CDR3 reads CATARDSASPNEQFF. For the CDR3, the DNA is TGTGCCACGGCCCGGGACTCCGCTAGTCCCAATGAGCAGTTCTTC.

This clonotype was observed a handful of times. The J gene is TRBJ2-1, the V gene TRBV20-1; D unresolved. Looked up from germline, CDR1 is DFQATT and CDR2 is SNEGSKA (reference sequence). The CDR3 covers 14 residues. Trimming removed 0 bases at V and 9 bases at J, with 15 bases between. The CDR3 nucleotides are TGCAGTGCTAGAGATCGGATACTACAGACTGAGCAGTTCTTC. It yields the protein CSARDRILQTEQFF.

The rearrangement links TRBV7-2 to TRBJ2-1; D tentatively fits TRBD1 or TRBD2 (5 bases each). Germline V gene data show CDR1 as SGHTA and CDR2 as FQGNSA. Trimming removed 1 base at V and 10 bases at J, with 20 bases between. The CDR3 is 16 residues long. CDR3 coding DNA: TGTGCCAGCAGCTTAGAAGGTGGGACGCTGGGGAACGAGCAGTTCTTC. Amino acids: CASSLEGGTLGNEQFF. The whole variable domain, remainder taken from reference TRBV7-2 and TRBJ2-1, is GAGVSQSPSNKVTEKGKDVELRCDPISGHTALYWYRQSLGQGLEFLIYFQGNSAPDKSGLPSDRFSAERTGGSVSTLTIQRTQQEDSAVYLCASSLEGGTLGNEQFFGPGTRLTVL.

In this sample, this clonotype turned up a few times. The chain is built from TRBV12-3 or TRBV12-4 and TRBJ1-2; 7 bases are a match to TRBD1. The CDR3 has 15 residues. With V trimmed by 2 bases and J by 6 bases, 9 bases remained unmatched. CDR3 bases: TGTGCCAGCAGTTTACTTCGGACAGGACGGCATGGCTACACCTTC. It specifies CASSLLRTGRHGYTF.

This clonotype was found a few times. CDR3 sequence (DNA): TGTGCCAGCAGCCAAGGACAGGAGGCTTTCTTT. Translation gives CASSQGQEAFF. The chain links TRBV3-1 to TRBJ1-1, with D possibly matching TRBD1 (6 bases). The CDR3 has 11 amino acids. The ends were cut back, 1 base at V and 11 bases at J, with 8 bases in the middle. Germline V gene data show CDR1 as LGHDT and CDR2 as YNNKEL (reference sequence).

The chain couples TRBV3-1 to TRBJ2-3; TRBD2 aligns across 14 bases. This CDR3 has 19 amino acids. V was pared by 4 bases and J by 4 bases, with 13 bases of the junction left unmatched. The germline V gene encodes CDR1 LGHDT and CDR2 YNNKEL (reference sequence). This CDR3 is CASSPSRTSGRLIPDTQYF. CDR3 sequence (DNA): TGTGCCAGCAGCCCCTCTCGGACTAGCGGGAGGCTCATTCCAGATACGCAGTATTTT.

A few counts support this clonotype. The rearrangement links TRBV20-1 to TRBJ1-4; the D gene is possibly TRBD1 (6 bases). This CDR3 region has 13 residues. The germline CDR1 and CDR2 sequences are DFQATT and SNEGSKA (reference sequence). Trimming removed 6 bases at V and 8 bases at J, with 16 bases between. CDR3 in amino acids: CSARGQGREKLFF. CDR3 DNA sequence: TGCAGTGCCAGGGGTCAAGGTCGGGAAAAACTGTTTTTT.

Only a few counts were recorded for this clonotype. V usage is TRBV6-5 and J usage is TRBJ2-1; possibly TRBD1 for D (7 bases). This CDR3 has 17 amino acids. In germline, CDR1 is MNHEY, CDR2 SVGAGI. V lost 2 bases to trimming and J lost 7 bases, with 21 bases between them. CDR3 DNA sequence: TGTGCCAGCAGTTACGCCTCAGGAGGGGGCTACAGGAATGAGCAGTTCTTC. It encodes CASSYASGGGYRNEQFF.

V and J are TRBV20-1 and TRBJ1-6; 11 bases map to TRBD1. There are 18 residues in the CDR3. Per germline, CDR1 DFQATT and CDR2 SNEGSKA (reference sequence). The V and J ends lost 1 base and 0 bases, in that order; junction bases with no gene match: 5. The CDR3, as DNA: TGCAGTGCTAGAGTGGGGGACAGGGGGAGCTCCTATAATTCACCCCTCCACTTT. Its translation is CSARVGDRGSSYNSPLHF.

The chain joins TRBV15 to TRBJ1-1; unclear D gene. V was clipped by 5 bases and J by 0 bases, with 10 bases between them. The germline V gene encodes CDR1 LNHNV and CDR2 YYDKDF (reference sequence). This CDR3 spans 14 amino acids. DNA for the CDR3: TGTGCCACCAGCGAGGTGGTTTTGAACACTGAAGCTTTCTTT. This gives the protein CATSEVVLNTEAFF. The variable domain in full, with the rest retrieved from reference TRBV15 and TRBJ1-1, is DAMVIQNPRYQVTQFGKPVTLSCSQTLNHNVMYWYQQKSSQAPKLLFHYYDKDFNNEADTPDNFQSRRPNTSFCFLDIRSPGLGDTAMYLCATSEVVLNTEAFFGQGTRLTVV.

This clonotype showed up just a few times. This rearrangement joins TRBV12-3 or TRBV12-4 to TRBJ2-1; D gene unclear. The CDR3 sequence is 14 residues long. V was trimmed by 8 bases and J by 0 bases, leaving 11 bases between them. The CDR3 sequence is CASRPLSSYNEQFF. In DNA, the CDR3 is TGTGCCAGCCGTCCCTTGAGCTCCTACAATGAGCAGTTCTTC.

This clonotype came up a few times. This chain uses TRBV5-1 with TRBJ1-2; the D is unclear. There are 13 residues in the CDR3. The V end was cut by 3 bases, the J end by 3 bases, with 9 bases between. Per germline, CDR1 SGHRS and CDR2 YFSETQ. CDR3 sequence reads: CASSSESYYGYTF. DNA of the CDR3: TGCGCCAGCAGCTCGGAGAGCTACTATGGCTACACCTTC.

In nucleotides, the CDR3 is TGTGCCTGGGGGGGACGAGGAGGCTATGGCTACACCTTC. It encodes CAWGGRGGYGYTF. The rearrangement uses TRBV30 and TRBJ1-2; weak D call: TRBD1 (5 bases). V lost 5 bases to trimming and J lost 4 bases, with 14 bases between them. This CDR3 is built from 13 residues. Germline V gene lookup returns CDR1 GTSNPN and CDR2 SVGIG (reference sequence).

This clonotype came up many times. This chain joins TRBV12-3 or TRBV12-4 and TRBJ1-2; possible D gene TRBD1, 5 bases. V lost 3 bases to trimming and J lost 7 bases, with 15 bases between them. The CDR3 sequence is 14 residues long. CDR3 DNA sequence: TGTGCCAGCAGTTTCGGCAGGGATCGCTCTGGCTACACCTTC. Protein: CASSFGRDRSGYTF.